This T cell receptor beta chain comes out of a study of radiation and T cells in renal cell carcinoma. For the study at large: Nephrectomy followed 15 Gy stereotactic body radiation by 4 weeks.

Study findings and constraints: Without pretreatment biopsies, baseline tumor clonotype presence was undetermined.

On this clone: Its matching antigen is unknown. One end of the junction varies from germline; a read error may be responsible.

Germline lookup yields CDR1 SGHNT and CDR2 YYREEE (reference sequence). The CDR3 is 18 residues long. Time point reported: blood 2 weeks post-SBRT. Noted treatment: 15 Gy SBRT to primary tumor, nephrectomy 4 weeks later. This renal cell carcinoma was of the clear cell type. Produced via immunoSEQ multiplex PCR; TCRdb's table is partial and in-frame only. The sample consists of tens of thousands of clones, 86% of them appearing once. This sequence joins TRBV5-4 and TRBJ2-6, with D possibly TRBD1 on 5 matching bases. This sequence was found in a woman aged 45-65 years with renal cell carcinoma. The sample in question was blood, obtained from a patient whose treatment included radiotherapy and nephrectomy. Here the CDR3 reads CASSPQTVDVSGANVLTF. The CDR3 DNA reads as TGCGCCAGCAGCCCCCAGACAGTTGACGTCTCTGGGGCCAACGTCCTGACTTTC.